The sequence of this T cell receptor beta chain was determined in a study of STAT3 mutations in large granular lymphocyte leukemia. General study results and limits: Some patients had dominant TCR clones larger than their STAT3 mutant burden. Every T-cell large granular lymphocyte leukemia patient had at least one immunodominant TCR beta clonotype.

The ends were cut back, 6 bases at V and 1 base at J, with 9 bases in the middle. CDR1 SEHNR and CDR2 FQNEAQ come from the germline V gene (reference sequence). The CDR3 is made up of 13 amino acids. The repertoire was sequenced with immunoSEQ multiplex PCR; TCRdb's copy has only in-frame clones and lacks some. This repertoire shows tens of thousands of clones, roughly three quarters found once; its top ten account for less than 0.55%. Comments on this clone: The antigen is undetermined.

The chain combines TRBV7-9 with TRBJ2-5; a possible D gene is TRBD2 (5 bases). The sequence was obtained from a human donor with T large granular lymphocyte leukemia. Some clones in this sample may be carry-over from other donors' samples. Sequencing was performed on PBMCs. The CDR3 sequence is CASRIAGQETQYF. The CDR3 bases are TGTGCCAGCAGGATCGCGGGCCAAGAGACCCAGTACTTC.